This T cell receptor beta chain was captured in a study of vaccination and CD4 T cells after COVID-19. Study-wide context: Cultures serving as controls received a peptide pool (CEFX or HIV-1 Nef) or no peptide.

An Oncomine TCR Beta short-read assay was used to sequence the DNA from cultured CD4+ T cells. TCRdb re-called the PCR reads through MiXCR, storing one row per CDR3 protein. The table records about 20,000 distinct CDR3 sequences, about three quarters of them present only once. Only one count was recorded for this clonotype. As yet, its antigen is unknown. V shed 4 bases and J 5 bases; nucleotides not matched to a gene: 8. The length of the CDR3 is 15 residues. Germline assignment: CDR1 MNHEY and CDR2 SVGEGT. Treatment here: roughly 11-day PBMC culture with coronavirus spike peptide pools or control peptides (ViraFEST assay).

This clonotype originated in a human donor who received a COVID-19 vaccine. This sample comprised CD4+ T cells from blood, cultured in vitro, obtained after SARS-CoV-2 vaccination. The rearrangement links TRBV6-2 or TRBV6-3 to TRBJ2-3, with 8 bases that match TRBD2. In DNA, the CDR3 is TGTGCCAGCAGTTGGGGGGGACTAGGGGGAGATACGCAGTATTTT. Protein sequence: CASSWGGLGGDTQYF.